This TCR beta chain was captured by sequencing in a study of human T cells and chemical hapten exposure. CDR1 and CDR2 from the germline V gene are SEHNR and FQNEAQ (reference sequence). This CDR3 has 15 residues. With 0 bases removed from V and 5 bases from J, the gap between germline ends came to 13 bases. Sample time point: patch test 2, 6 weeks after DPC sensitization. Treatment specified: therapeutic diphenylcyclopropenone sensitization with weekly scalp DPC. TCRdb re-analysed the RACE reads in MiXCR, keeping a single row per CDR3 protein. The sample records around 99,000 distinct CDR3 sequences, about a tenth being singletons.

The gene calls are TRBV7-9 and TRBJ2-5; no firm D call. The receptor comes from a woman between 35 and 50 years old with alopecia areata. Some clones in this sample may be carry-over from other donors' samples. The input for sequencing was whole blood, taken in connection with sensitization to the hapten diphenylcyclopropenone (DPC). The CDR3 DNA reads TGTGCCAGCAGCTTAGCGCTTGTCGACATGGAGACCCAGTACTTC. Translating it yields CASSLALVDMETQYF.